The 20 T cell receptor beta chains below come from one sample, sequenced in a study of Ad26.COV2.S vaccination and SARS-CoV-2 variants. Described treatment: some 20 received Ad26.COV2.S at low or high dose, single or two shots; about 5 received placebo; per-sample allocation not given. Day 63 after the first injection of vaccine or placebo was the sampling time. TCRdb's table, derived via immunoSEQ multiplex PCR, lists solely in-frame clones and lacks some. The sample records about 680,000 clones, roughly 90% being singletons. The specimen comprised peripheral blood, sampled in a trial of Ad26.COV2.S vaccine versus placebo. All receptors come from a person aged 18-60 years who received the Ad26.COV2.S COVID-19 vaccine or a placebo.

The genes are TRBV15 and TRBJ2-5; possible D gene TRBD1, 5 bases. Germline assignment: CDR1 LNHNV and CDR2 YYDKDF (reference sequence). The CDR3 extends over 14 amino acids. V gave up 2 bases and J gave up 2 bases, with 9 bases separating them. CDR3 in DNA: TGTGCCACCAGCAGACAGTACAGGCAAGAGACCCAGTACTTC. Translated: CATSRQYRQETQYF.

This clone appeared a few times. The rearrangement joins TRBV2 to TRBJ1-1; TRBD1 matches at 9 bases. The CDR3 length is 14 residues. Trimming at V came to 8 bases and at J to 3 bases, leaving 7 bases not matched to a gene. Germline lookup yields CDR1 SNHLY and CDR2 FYNNEI. The DNA for the CDR3 is TGTGCCAGCGGACCCGGGACAGGGCACACTGAAGCTTTCTTT. Translation gives CASGPGTGHTEAFF.

Only one count was recorded for this clone. The chain is built from TRBV11-2 and TRBJ2-3; 7 bases line up with TRBD1. The CDR3 has 15 amino acids. The V and J ends lost 5 bases and 1 base, in that order; junction bases with no gene match: 6. From germline, CDR1 is SGHAT and CDR2 FQNNGV. CDR3 sequence reads: CASSPDRVGTDTQYF. CDR3 DNA: TGTGCCAGCAGCCCTGACAGGGTGGGCACAGATACGCAGTATTTT.

The V gene is TRBV27, the J gene TRBJ1-1; possibly TRBD1 for D (5 bases). Trimming pared 5 bases from V and 1 base from J, leaving 11 bases between. Germline V gene sequence: CDR1 MNHEY, CDR2 SMNVEV (reference sequence). The CDR3 runs 14 residues. The CDR3 nucleotides read TGTGCCAGCAGTCCGGACATGGGGAACACTGAAGCTTTCTTT. Protein: CASSPDMGNTEAFF.

This clone came up once. The chain recombines TRBV7-2 with TRBJ1-6; no clear D gene. The V end was cut by 7 bases, the J end by 10 bases, with 20 bases between. Germline CDR1 reads SGHTA; CDR2 reads FQGNSA. The CDR3 has 15 residues. The CDR3, as DNA: TGTGCCAGCACCCCGACGCTAGAGAGAGAGTCACCCCTCCACTTT. Protein sequence: CASTPTLERESPLHF. The full variable domain, its missing parts supplied by reference TRBV7-2 and TRBJ1-6, is GAGVSQSPSNKVTEKGKDVELRCDPISGHTALYWYRQSLGQGLEFLIYFQGNSAPDKSGLPSDRFSAERTGGSVSTLTIQRTQQEDSAVYLCASTPTLERESPLHFGNGTRLTVT.

This clone has more than one count but fewer than ten. The chain couples TRBV5-6 to TRBJ2-7; possibly TRBD2 for D (5 bases). CDR1 is SGHDT and CDR2 is YYEEEE in the germline V gene. CDR3 length equals 14 residues. Deletions cut 1 base from V and 5 bases from J, with 13 bases between. Here the CDR3 DNA reads TGTGCCAGCAGCTTGTGGCGCGGGCAGGACGAGCAGTACTTC. It yields the protein CASSLWRGQDEQYF.

The V gene is TRBV5-4, the J gene TRBJ2-5, with TRBD2 matching 7 bases. Germline CDR1 and CDR2: SGHNT and YYREEE (reference sequence). Trimming at V came to 4 bases and at J to 0 bases, leaving 9 bases not matched to a gene. The CDR3 covers 16 residues. The CDR3: CASSESGMGYQETQYF. The CDR3 region has the DNA TGTGCCAGCAGCGAGAGCGGGATGGGATACCAAGAGACCCAGTACTTC.

The table lists this clone with a count of one. V gene TRBV2 combines with J gene TRBJ2-3, with D possibly matching TRBD2 (6 bases). This CDR3 comprises 11 residues. The V end was cut by 8 bases, the J end by 6 bases, with 9 bases between. Germline CDR1 is SNHLY and CDR2 is FYNNEI. CDR3 DNA sequence: TGTGCCAGCGGGAGGCAGGATACGCAGTATTTT. Translated: CASGRQDTQYF.

The chain carries TRBV4-2 and TRBJ2-3, with D perhaps matching TRBD2 (7 bases). The germline CDR1 and CDR2 sequences are LGHNA and YNFKEQ. The ends were cut back, 0 bases at V and 6 bases at J, with 28 bases in the middle. This CDR3 is 20 amino acids long. CDR3 region: CASSQDRGATGGLRVDTQYF. The CDR3 bases are TGTGCCAGCAGCCAAGATAGGGGAGCCACGGGGGGCTTAAGAGTGGATACGCAGTATTTT.

V and J are TRBV15 and TRBJ1-1; 7 bases map to TRBD1. With V trimmed by 5 bases and J by 2 bases, 8 bases remained unmatched. The CDR3 covers 15 residues. Germline lookup yields CDR1 LNHNV and CDR2 YYDKDF (reference sequence). This CDR3 reads CATSSLGTANTEAFF. The CDR3 bases are TGTGCCACCAGCTCTCTCGGGACAGCAAACACTGAAGCTTTCTTT. Full variable domain (outside the CDR3, taken from reference TRBV15 and TRBJ1-1): DAMVIQNPRYQVTQFGKPVTLSCSQTLNHNVMYWYQQKSSQAPKLLFHYYDKDFNNEADTPDNFQSRRPNTSFCFLDIRSPGLGDTAMYLCATSSLGTANTEAFFGQGTRLTVV.

In DNA, the CDR3 is TGCGCCAGCAGTCGGATTACCGGGACTAGCGGACACAATGAGCAGTTCTTC. It is translated as CASSRITGTSGHNEQFF. The chain carries TRBV5-1 and TRBJ2-1, with 11 bases identical to TRBD2. Germline V CDR1 and CDR2: SGHRS, YFSETQ. The CDR3 loop spans 17 amino acids. V shed 5 bases and J 5 bases; nucleotides not matched to a gene: 12.

V usage is TRBV30 and J usage is TRBJ2-2; D is unresolved. The CDR3 is 15 amino acids. Trimming cost V 0 bases and J 5 bases, with 13 bases left between them. Germline CDR1 is GTSNPN and CDR2 is SVGIG (reference sequence). The CDR3 DNA follows: TGTGCCTGGAGTGTAAGTCGACTCCTAACCGGGGAGCTGTTTTTT. Translation gives CAWSVSRLLTGELFF.

A note on this clone: The junction differs from germline at one of its ends, possibly a read error. This chain links TRBV19 with TRBJ2-2; D remains unclear. The CDR3 extends over 14 amino acids. From germline, CDR1 is LNHDA and CDR2 SQIVND (reference sequence). The chain's CDR3 is CASSISSNTGELFF. The CDR3 DNA is TGTGCCAGTAGTATTAGCTCGAATACCGGGGAGCTGTTTTTT.

The chain has TRBV4-3 and TRBJ2-5; tentatively, D is TRBD1 or TRBD2 (6 bases each). Germline V gene sequence: CDR1 LGHNA, CDR2 YSLEER. The CDR3 has 15 amino acids. V lost 0 bases, J lost 6 bases, and 14 bases lay in between. CDR3 protein: CASSQDTGGVKTQYF. The CDR3 DNA reads as TGCGCCAGCAGCCAAGATACCGGGGGCGTAAAGACCCAGTACTTC.

The V call is TRBV18, the J call TRBJ2-5; D unclear. The V gene's germline CDR1 is KGHSH and CDR2 LQKENI. This CDR3 has 14 residues. Trimming stripped 2 bases from V and 1 base from J, with 8 bases between. The CDR3 coding sequence is TGTGCCAGCTCACCATTGAACATCCAAGAGACCCAGTACTTC. Its translation: CASSPLNIQETQYF.

The chain uses TRBV3-1 (or the pseudogene TRBV3-2) and TRBJ2-7, with TRBD1 matching over 8 bases. CDR1 is LGHDT, CDR2 YNNKEL, per germline (reference sequence). The CDR3 consists of 16 residues. J gave up 1 base and V 3 bases, and 8 bases lay outside the gene matches. The CDR3 loop is CASSHADRGGSYEQYF. The CDR3 DNA reads as TGTGCCAGCAGCCACGCTGACAGGGGCGGTTCCTACGAGCAGTACTTC.

The genes are TRBV27 and TRBJ1-5, with no clear D. The CDR3 length is 13 residues. Trimming removed 0 bases at V and 4 bases at J, with 4 bases between. CDR1 and CDR2 (germline): MNHEY, SMNVEV (reference sequence). The CDR3 DNA reads TGTGCCAGCAGTTTATCGGTGAATCAGCCCCAGCATTTT. Its translation: CASSLSVNQPQHF.

The chain links TRBV5-1 to TRBJ2-1, with TRBD1 matching over 8 bases. The CDR3 totals 17 residues. Germline CDR1 SGHRS, CDR2 YFSETQ. The trim removed 0 bases at V and 1 base at J, leaving 6 bases unmatched. The CDR3 is CASSLEDRVGSYNEQFF. The CDR3 DNA reads TGCGCCAGCAGCTTGGAGGACAGGGTTGGATCCTACAATGAGCAGTTCTTC.

Concerning this clone: Other DNA sequences from this sample encode an identical CDR3 as well. This sequence joins TRBV5-4 and TRBJ1-1, with D possibly TRBD1 on 5 matching bases. Trimming pared 2 bases from V and 1 base from J, leaving 6 bases between. This CDR3 is 13 amino acids long. The germline V gene has CDR1 SGHNT and CDR2 YYREEE (reference sequence). CDR3 protein: CASSFDRNTEAFF. Here the CDR3 DNA reads TGTGCCAGCAGCTTTGACAGGAACACTGAAGCTTTCTTT.

V usage is TRBV24-1 and J usage is TRBJ2-3; D might be TRBD1 (5 bases). Trimming cost V 3 bases and J 2 bases, with 11 bases left between them. Germline CDR1 reads KGHDR; CDR2 reads SFDVKD. This CDR3 is 15 amino acids long. Here the CDR3 DNA reads TGTGCCACCAGTGATGGTCAAGGGGACACAGATACGCAGTATTTT. Its translation: CATSDGQGDTDTQYF.